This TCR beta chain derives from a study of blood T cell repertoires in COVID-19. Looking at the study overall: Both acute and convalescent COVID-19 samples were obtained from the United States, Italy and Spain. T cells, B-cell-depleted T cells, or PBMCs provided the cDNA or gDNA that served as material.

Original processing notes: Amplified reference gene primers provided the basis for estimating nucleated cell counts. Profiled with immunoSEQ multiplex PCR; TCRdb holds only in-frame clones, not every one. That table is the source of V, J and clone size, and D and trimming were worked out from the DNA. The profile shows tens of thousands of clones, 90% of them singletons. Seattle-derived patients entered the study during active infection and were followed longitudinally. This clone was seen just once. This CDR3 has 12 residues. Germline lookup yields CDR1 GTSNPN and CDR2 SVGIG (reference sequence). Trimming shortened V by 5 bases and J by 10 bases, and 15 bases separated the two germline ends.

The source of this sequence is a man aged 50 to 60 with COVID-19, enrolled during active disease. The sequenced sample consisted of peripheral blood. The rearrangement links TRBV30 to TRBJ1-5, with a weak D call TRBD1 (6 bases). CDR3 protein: CAWSPGTNPQHF. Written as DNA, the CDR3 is TGTGCCTGGTCCCCCGGGACAAACCCCCAGCATTTT. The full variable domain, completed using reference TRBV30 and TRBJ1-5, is SQTIHQWPATLVQPVGSPLSLECTVEGTSNPNLYWYRQAAGRGLQLLFYSVGIGQISSEVPQNLSASRPQDRQFILSSKKLLLSDSGFYLCAWSPGTNPQHFGDGTRLSIL.